One T cell receptor beta chain is described in this entry. This sample was taken from a study of blood T cell repertoires in COVID-19. Study-level information: Collection of acute and convalescent COVID-19 samples took place in the United States, Italy and Spain. The analysed material was cDNA or gDNA that came from T cells, B-cell-depleted T cells, or PBMCs.

Germline CDR1 reads MNHEY; CDR2 reads SVGAGI. The germline V and J ends were trimmed by 5 bases and 2 bases, with 15 bases remaining between them. The CDR3 is 15 amino acids. As originally analysed: Amplifying reference gene primers gave estimates of nucleated cell counts. TCRdb's table, derived via immunoSEQ multiplex PCR, lists solely in-frame clones and lacks some. Clone size and V and J calls were adopted from that table, with D and trimming inferred from the DNA. The table lists some 78,000 clones, over 75% of them singletons. Input material: peripheral blood. The sequence came from a man between 65 and 85 years old with active or convalescent COVID-19. This chain links TRBV6-5 with TRBJ1-2; D call uncertain. The CDR3: CASSRGKAENYGYTF. The DNA of the CDR3 is TGTGCCAGCAGTCGGGGTAAGGCAGAGAACTATGGCTACACCTTC.